What follows are 14 T cell receptor beta chains derived from one specimen sequenced in a study of vaccination effects on CD4 cells after COVID-19. The protocol was immunoSEQ multiplex PCR, while the TCRdb copy is restricted to in-frame clones and leaves out a portion. The sample carries 72,000 or so clones, 74% recorded once. Their recognized antigens are unknown. When nine to ten days of culture had elapsed, CD4+ T cells were isolated. The participants, recipients of two vaccine doses, got either BNT162b2 or mRNA-1273. The input for sequencing was CD4+ T cells from PBMCs cultured without peptide, taken after COVID-19 vaccination. The receptors originated from a human donor who received a COVID-19 vaccine.

The genes are TRBV3-1 (or the pseudogene TRBV3-2) and TRBJ2-1, with 8 bases fitting TRBD1. The V gene end was trimmed by 4 bases and the J gene end by 13 bases; junction bases not matched to a gene: 3. This CDR3 comprises 11 residues. Germline-derived CDR1 and CDR2 are LGHDT and YNNKEL (reference sequence). DNA of the CDR3: TGTGCCAGCAGCCTTGACAGGGGACAGTTCTTC. Translation gives CASSLDRGQFF.

The rearrangement links TRBV5-6 to TRBJ2-5, with TRBD2 as a possible D gene (7 bases). V gave up 3 bases and J gave up 5 bases, with 17 bases separating them. The CDR3 is 15 residues long. Germline CDR1 reads SGHDT; CDR2 reads YYEEEE. CDR3 sequence reads: CASSSPAGRGETQYF. In DNA form, the CDR3 reads TGTGCCAGCAGCTCCCCGGCAGGGAGGGGGGAGACCCAGTACTTC.

The J gene is TRBJ2-1, the V gene TRBV5-1; D gene ambiguous. The ends were cut back, 4 bases at V and 1 base at J, with 15 bases in the middle. CDR1 and CDR2 from the germline V gene are SGHRS and YFSETQ. The CDR3 extends over 16 amino acids. This CDR3 is CASSLLVAGSYNEQFF. The CDR3 DNA sequence: TGCGCCAGCAGCCTTTTGGTAGCAGGTTCCTACAATGAGCAGTTCTTC.

The chain is built from TRBV28 and TRBJ2-3; TRBD1 aligns across 7 bases. The CDR3 covers 14 residues. V was pared by 5 bases and J by 3 bases, with 5 bases of the junction left unmatched. Germline V gene data show CDR1 as MDHEN and CDR2 as SYDVKM. The CDR3 spells CASSDTDRTDTQYF. The CDR3 DNA reads TGTGCCAGCAGTGATACGGACAGGACAGATACGCAGTATTTT.

This clone was seen a single time. The rearrangement uses TRBV6-5 and TRBJ2-4; TRBD2 is a possible D gene (6 bases). The CDR3 runs 14 residues. With 8 bases removed from V and 0 bases from J, the gap between germline ends came to 11 bases. Germline V gene data show CDR1 as MNHEY and CDR2 as SVGAGI. CDR3 in DNA: TGTGCCAGCGGTAGGGGACTAGCCAAAAACATTCAGTACTTC. Translating it yields CASGRGLAKNIQYF.

The V gene is TRBV19, the J gene TRBJ1-5, with unresolved D. CDR1 LNHDA and CDR2 SQIVND come from the germline V gene (reference sequence). The CDR3 contains 15 residues. The V and J ends lost 5 bases and 0 bases respectively, with 11 bases between them. This CDR3 reads CASSAQPYSNQPQHF. The CDR3 DNA is TGTGCCAGTAGTGCACAGCCCTATAGCAATCAGCCCCAGCATTTT.

This clone was counted between two and nine times. V usage is TRBV5-1 and J usage is TRBJ1-1; 7 bases line up with TRBD1. The CDR3 consists of 14 residues. Germline loops: CDR1 SGHRS, CDR2 YFSETQ. The V segment lost 0 bases and the J segment 4 bases; nucleotides outside the gene matches: 3. CDR3 sequence reads: CASSLVPGGTEAFF. The DNA of the CDR3 is TGCGCCAGCAGCTTGGTGCCAGGGGGCACTGAAGCTTTCTTT.

The rearrangement links TRBV12-3 or TRBV12-4 to TRBJ1-1; D gene unclear. This CDR3 region has 12 residues. Trimming pared 9 bases from V and 5 bases from J, leaving 13 bases between. DNA for the CDR3: TGTGCCAGTTGTACCGAGGCAACTGAAGCTTTCTTT. This encodes CASCTEATEAFF.

This clone was detected once. This rearrangement joins TRBV18 to TRBJ2-4; weak D call: TRBD1 (6 bases). Trimming removed 2 bases from V and 0 bases from J, with 14 bases in between. Germline loops: CDR1 KGHSH, CDR2 LQKENI. There are 17 residues in the CDR3. The CDR3 sequence is CASSPMGAERAKNIQYF. CDR3 sequence (DNA): TGTGCCAGCTCACCAATGGGGGCGGAACGAGCCAAAAACATTCAGTACTTC. The whole variable domain, remainder taken from reference TRBV18 and TRBJ2-4, is NAGVMQNPRHLVRRRGQEARLRCSPMKGHSHVYWYRQLPEEGLKFMVYLQKENIIDESGMPKERFSAEFPKEGPSILRIQQVVRGDSAAYFCASSPMGAERAKNIQYFGAGTRLSVL.

This sequence joins TRBV9 and TRBJ2-5; 10 bases are a match to TRBD2. Germline V lookup: CDR1 SGDLS, CDR2 YYNGEE. Germline trimming cut 0 bases from V and 2 bases from J; bases unmatched to any gene: 1. The CDR3 is 15 residues long. DNA for the CDR3: TGTGCCAGCAGCGTAGGGACTAGCGGACAAGAGACCCAGTACTTC. This encodes CASSVGTSGQETQYF.

This sequence joins TRBV5-4 and TRBJ2-3; 11 bases are a match to TRBD1. With 0 bases clipped from V and 0 bases from J, the junction kept 3 bases outside the gene matches. The germline V gene encodes CDR1 SGHNT and CDR2 YYREEE (reference sequence). The length of the CDR3 is 17 residues. The CDR3 spells CASSLAGTGGSTDTQYF. Written as DNA, the CDR3 is TGTGCCAGCAGCTTGGCCGGGACAGGGGGTAGCACAGATACGCAGTATTTT.

This clone was seen more than once but under ten times. The chain has TRBV7-2 and TRBJ1-5; D unresolved. CDR1 SGHTA and CDR2 FQGNSA come from the germline V gene. V was pared by 5 bases and J by 8 bases, with 10 bases between. CDR3 length: 12 residues. The CDR3 reads CASSLGREPQHF. DNA for the CDR3: TGTGCCAGCAGCCTTGGGAGGGAGCCCCAGCATTTT.

J is TRBJ1-2 and V is TRBV30; D not resolved. V dropped 0 bases and J dropped 4 bases, with 9 bases sitting between them. The CDR3 is 13 amino acids. CDR1 is GTSNPN and CDR2 is SVGIG in the germline V gene (reference sequence). In nucleotides, the CDR3 is TGTGCCTGGAGTGTACGCAGGAGCTATGGCTACACCTTC. Protein product: CAWSVRRSYGYTF.

The chain is built from TRBV7-9 and TRBJ1-4; tentatively, D is TRBD1 (6 bases). Trimming cost V 1 base and J 0 bases, with 9 bases left between them. Germline V gene data show CDR1 as SEHNR and CDR2 as FQNEAQ (reference sequence). This CDR3 contains 16 residues. The CDR3: CASSLDRVATNEKLFF. CDR3 in DNA: TGTGCCAGCAGCTTAGACAGGGTTGCAACTAATGAAAAACTGTTTTTT.